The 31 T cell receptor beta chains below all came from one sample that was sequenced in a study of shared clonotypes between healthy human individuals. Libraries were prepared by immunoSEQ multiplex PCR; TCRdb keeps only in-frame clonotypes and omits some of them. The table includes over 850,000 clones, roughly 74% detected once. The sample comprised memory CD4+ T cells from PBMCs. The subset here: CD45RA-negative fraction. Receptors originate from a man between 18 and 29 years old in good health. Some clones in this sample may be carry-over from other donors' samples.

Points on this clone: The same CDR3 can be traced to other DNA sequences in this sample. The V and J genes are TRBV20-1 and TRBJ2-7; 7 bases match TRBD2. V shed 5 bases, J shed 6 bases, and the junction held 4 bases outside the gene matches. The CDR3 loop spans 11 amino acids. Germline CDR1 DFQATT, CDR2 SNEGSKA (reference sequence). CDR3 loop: CSAGLVGEQYF. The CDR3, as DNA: TGCAGTGCTGGACTAGTGGGCGAGCAGTACTTC.

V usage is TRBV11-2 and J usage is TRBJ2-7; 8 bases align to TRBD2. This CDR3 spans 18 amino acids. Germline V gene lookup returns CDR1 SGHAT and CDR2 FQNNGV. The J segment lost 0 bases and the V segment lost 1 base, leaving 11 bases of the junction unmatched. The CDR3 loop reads CASSLGALLAESSYEQYF. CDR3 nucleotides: TGTGCCAGCAGCTTAGGAGCCCTACTAGCGGAGAGCTCCTACGAGCAGTACTTC.

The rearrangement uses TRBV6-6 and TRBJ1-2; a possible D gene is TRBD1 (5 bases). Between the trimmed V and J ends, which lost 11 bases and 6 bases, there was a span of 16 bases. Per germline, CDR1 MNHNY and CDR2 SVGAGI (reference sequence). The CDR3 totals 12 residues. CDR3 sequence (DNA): TGTGCCTGCCGGCTCCAGGACAATGGCTACACCTTC. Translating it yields CACRLQDNGYTF.

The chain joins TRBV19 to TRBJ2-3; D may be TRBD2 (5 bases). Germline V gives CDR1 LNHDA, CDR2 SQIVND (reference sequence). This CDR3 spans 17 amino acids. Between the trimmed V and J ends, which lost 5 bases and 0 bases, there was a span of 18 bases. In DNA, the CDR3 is TGTGCCAGTAGTTACACGGGGAGACTATCTAGCACAGATACGCAGTATTTT. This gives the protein CASSYTGRLSSTDTQYF.

The CDR3 DNA follows: TGTGCCAGCAGCTTAGCCTTTAACACCGGGGAGCTGTTTTTT. Its translation: CASSLAFNTGELFF. The rearrangement uses TRBV7-3 and TRBJ2-2; unclear D gene. Trimming removed 2 bases from V and 2 bases from J, with 6 bases in between. The CDR3 length is 14 residues. Germline CDR1 reads SGHTA; CDR2 reads FQGTGA.

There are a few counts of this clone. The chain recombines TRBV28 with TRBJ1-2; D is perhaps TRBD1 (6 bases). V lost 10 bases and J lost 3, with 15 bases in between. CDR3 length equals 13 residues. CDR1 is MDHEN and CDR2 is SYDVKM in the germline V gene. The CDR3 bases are TGTGCCACCTACGACAGGAACGACTATGGCTACACCTTC. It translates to CATYDRNDYGYTF.

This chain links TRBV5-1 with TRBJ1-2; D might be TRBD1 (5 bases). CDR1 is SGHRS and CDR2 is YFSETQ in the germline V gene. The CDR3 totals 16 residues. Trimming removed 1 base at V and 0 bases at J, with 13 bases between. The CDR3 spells CASSLTTGATNYGYTF. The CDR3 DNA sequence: TGCGCCAGCAGCTTGACTACCGGGGCAACTAACTATGGCTACACCTTC.

The CDR3 sequence: CASQGQVSNEQFF. The CDR3 coding sequence is TGTGCCAGCCAAGGACAGGTATCGAATGAGCAGTTCTTC. The chain combines TRBV6-1 with TRBJ2-1, with 7 bases that match TRBD1. This CDR3 has 13 residues. CDR1 is MNHNS and CDR2 is SASEGT in the germline V gene. The J segment lost 7 bases and the V segment lost 8 bases, leaving 8 bases of the junction unmatched.

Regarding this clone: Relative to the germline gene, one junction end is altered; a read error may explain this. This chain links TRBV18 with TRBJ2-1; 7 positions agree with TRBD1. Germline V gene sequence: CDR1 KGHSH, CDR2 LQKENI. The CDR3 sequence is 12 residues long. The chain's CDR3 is CASSPQGNGQFF. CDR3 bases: TGTGCCAGCTCCCCACAGGGGAATGGGCAGTTCTTC. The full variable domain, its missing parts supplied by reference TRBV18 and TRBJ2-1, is NAGVMQNPRHLVRRRGQEARLRCSPMKGHSHVYWYRQLPEEGLKFMVYLQKENIIDESGMPKERFSAEFPKEGPSILRIQQVVRGDSAAYFCASSPQGNGQFFGPGTRLTVL.

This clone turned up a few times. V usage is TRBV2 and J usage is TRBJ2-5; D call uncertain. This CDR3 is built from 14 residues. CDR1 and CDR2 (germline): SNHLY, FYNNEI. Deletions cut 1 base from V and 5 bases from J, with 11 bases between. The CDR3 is CASSEGGFDETQYF. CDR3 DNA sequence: TGTGCCAGCAGTGAAGGTGGTTTTGATGAGACCCAGTACTTC.

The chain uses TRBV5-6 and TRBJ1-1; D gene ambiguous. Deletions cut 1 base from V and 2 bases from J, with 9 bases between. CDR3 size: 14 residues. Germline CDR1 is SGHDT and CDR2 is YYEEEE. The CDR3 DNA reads TGTGCCAGCAGCTTGATAGGTTATAACACTGAAGCTTTCTTT. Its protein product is CASSLIGYNTEAFF. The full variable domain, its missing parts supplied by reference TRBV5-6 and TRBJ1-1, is DAGVTQSPTHLIKTRGQQVTLRCSPKSGHDTVSWYQQALGQGPQFIFQYYEEEERQRGNFPDRFSGHQFPNYSSELNVNALLLGDSALYLCASSLIGYNTEAFFGQGTRLTVV.

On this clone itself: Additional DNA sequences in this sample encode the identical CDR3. CDR3 nucleotides: TGTGCCAGCAGCGTAGAGGAGGGTCAGCCCCAGCATTTT. This sequence encodes CASSVEEGQPQHF. The chain links TRBV9 to TRBJ1-5; D call uncertain. The CDR3 sequence is 13 residues long. Looked up from germline, CDR1 is SGDLS and CDR2 is YYNGEE. V was cut by 0 bases and J by 6 bases, with 7 bases left in between. The complete variable domain, with remaining parts taken from reference TRBV9 and TRBJ1-5, reads DSGVTQTPKHLITATGQRVTLRCSPRSGDLSVYWYQQSLDQGLQFLIQYYNGEERAKGNILERFSAQQFPDLHSELNLSSLELGDSALYFCASSVEEGQPQHFGDGTRLSIL.

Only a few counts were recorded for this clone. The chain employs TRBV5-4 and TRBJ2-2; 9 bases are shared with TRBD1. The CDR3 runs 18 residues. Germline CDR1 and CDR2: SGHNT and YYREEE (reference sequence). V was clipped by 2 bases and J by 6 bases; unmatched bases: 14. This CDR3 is CASSFVLFGTGSAGELFF. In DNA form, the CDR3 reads TGTGCCAGCAGCTTCGTCCTCTTCGGGACAGGGAGCGCCGGGGAGCTGTTTTTT.

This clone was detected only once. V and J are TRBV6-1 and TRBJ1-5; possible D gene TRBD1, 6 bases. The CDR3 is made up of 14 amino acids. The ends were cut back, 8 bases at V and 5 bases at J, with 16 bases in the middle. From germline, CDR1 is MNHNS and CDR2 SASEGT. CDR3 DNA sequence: TGTGCCAGCGGCGGACAGTCGGGGGATCAGCCCCAGCATTTT. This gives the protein CASGGQSGDQPQHF.

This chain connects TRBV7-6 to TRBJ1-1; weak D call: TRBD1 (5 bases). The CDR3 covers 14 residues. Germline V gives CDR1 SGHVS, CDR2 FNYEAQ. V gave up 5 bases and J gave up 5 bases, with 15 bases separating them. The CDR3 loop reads CASSTHGGRTEAFF. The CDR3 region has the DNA TGTGCCAGCAGCACCCATGGGGGGAGGACTGAAGCTTTCTTT.

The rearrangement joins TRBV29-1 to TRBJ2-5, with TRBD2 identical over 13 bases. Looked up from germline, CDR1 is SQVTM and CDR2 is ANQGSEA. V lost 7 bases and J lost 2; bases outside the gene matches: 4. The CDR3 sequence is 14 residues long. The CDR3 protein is CSARTSGRQETQYF. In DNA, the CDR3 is TGCAGCGCCAGGACTAGCGGGAGACAAGAGACCCAGTACTTC.

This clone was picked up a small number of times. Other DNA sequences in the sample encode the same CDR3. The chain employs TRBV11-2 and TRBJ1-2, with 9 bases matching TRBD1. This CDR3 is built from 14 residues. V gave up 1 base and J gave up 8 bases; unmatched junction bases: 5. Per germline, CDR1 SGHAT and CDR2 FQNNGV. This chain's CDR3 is CASSLGGTGRGYTF. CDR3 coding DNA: TGTGCCAGCAGCTTAGGAGGGACAGGGCGAGGCTACACCTTC.

Here the CDR3 DNA reads TGTGCCAGCAGTTTTAATCCCCGAGACAATCAGCCCCAGCATTTT. As protein: CASSFNPRDNQPQHF. V and J are TRBV28 and TRBJ1-5; D remains unclear. V lost 3 bases to trimming and J lost 3 bases, with 12 bases between them. Germline loops: CDR1 MDHEN, CDR2 SYDVKM. CDR3 length: 15 amino acids.

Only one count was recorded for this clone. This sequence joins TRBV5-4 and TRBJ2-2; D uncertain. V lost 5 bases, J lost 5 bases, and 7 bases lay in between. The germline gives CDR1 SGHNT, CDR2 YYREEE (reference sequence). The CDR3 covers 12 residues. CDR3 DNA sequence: TGTGCCAGCAGTTACTTTACCGGGGAGCTGTTTTTT. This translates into CASSYFTGELFF.

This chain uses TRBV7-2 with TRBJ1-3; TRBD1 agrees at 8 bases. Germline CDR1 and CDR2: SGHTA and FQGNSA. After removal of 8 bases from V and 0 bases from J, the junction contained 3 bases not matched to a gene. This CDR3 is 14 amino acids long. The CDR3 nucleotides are TGTGCCAGCGGACAGGGCGTCTCTGGAAACACCATATATTTT. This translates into CASGQGVSGNTIYF.

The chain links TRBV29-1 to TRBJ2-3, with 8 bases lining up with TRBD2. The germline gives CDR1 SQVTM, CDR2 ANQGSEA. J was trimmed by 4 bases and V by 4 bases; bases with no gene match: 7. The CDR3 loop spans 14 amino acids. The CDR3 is CSVGPAGAPDTQYF. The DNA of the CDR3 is TGCAGCGTTGGCCCAGCGGGAGCACCAGATACGCAGTATTTT.

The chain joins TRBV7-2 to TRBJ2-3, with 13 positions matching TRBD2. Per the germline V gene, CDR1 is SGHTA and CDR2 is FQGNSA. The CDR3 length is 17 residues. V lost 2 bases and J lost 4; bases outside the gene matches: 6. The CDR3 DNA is TGTGCCAGCAGCTTATACGGACTAGCGGGAGATCCAGATACGCAGTATTTT. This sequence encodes CASSLYGLAGDPDTQYF.

The chain's CDR3 is CASSFRDRDTEAFF. The CDR3 coding sequence is TGTGCCAGCAGCTTCAGGGATCGGGACACTGAAGCTTTCTTT. The chain uses TRBV7-9 and TRBJ1-1; D is possibly TRBD1 (5 bases). This CDR3 has 14 residues. Germline V gene lookup returns CDR1 SEHNR and CDR2 FQNEAQ (reference sequence). V gave up 3 bases and J gave up 3 bases, with 11 bases separating them.

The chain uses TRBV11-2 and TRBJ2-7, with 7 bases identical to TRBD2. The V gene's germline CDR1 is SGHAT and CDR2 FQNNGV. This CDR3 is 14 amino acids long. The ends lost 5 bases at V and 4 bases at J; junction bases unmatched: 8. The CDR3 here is CASSPYGGYYEQYF. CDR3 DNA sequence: TGTGCCAGCAGCCCCTACGGGGGGTATTACGAGCAGTACTTC.

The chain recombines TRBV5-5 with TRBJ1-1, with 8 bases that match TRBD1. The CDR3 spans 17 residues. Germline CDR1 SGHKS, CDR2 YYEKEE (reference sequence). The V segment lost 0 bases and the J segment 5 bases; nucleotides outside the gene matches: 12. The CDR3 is CASSLGQGYASETEAFF. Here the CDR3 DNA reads TGTGCCAGCAGCTTGGGACAGGGGTACGCTTCGGAAACTGAAGCTTTCTTT.

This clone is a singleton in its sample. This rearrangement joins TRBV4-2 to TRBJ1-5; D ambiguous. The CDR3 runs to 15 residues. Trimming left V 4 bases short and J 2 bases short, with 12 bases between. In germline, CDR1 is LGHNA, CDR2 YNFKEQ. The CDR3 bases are TGTGCCAGCAGCCCGGATGCTGGGGGCAATCAGCCCCAGCATTTT. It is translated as CASSPDAGGNQPQHF.

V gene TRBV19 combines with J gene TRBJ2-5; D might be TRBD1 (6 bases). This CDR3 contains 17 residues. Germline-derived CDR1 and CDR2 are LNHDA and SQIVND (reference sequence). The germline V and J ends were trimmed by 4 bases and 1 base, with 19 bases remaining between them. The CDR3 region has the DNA TGTGCCAGTAGTAAACGACCTAAAACAGGGATCCAAGAGACCCAGTACTTC. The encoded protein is CASSKRPKTGIQETQYF.

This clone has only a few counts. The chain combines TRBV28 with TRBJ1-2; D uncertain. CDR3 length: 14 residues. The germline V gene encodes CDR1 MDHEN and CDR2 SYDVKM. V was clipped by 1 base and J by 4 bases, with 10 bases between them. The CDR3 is CASSLSPRLYGYTF. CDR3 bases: TGTGCCAGCAGTTTATCTCCCAGACTCTATGGCTACACCTTC.

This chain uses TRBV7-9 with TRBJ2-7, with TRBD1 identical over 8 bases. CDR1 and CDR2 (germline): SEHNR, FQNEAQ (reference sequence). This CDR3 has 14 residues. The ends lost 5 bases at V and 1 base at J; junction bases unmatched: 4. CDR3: CASSRTGWSYEQYF. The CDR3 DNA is TGTGCCAGCAGCAGGACAGGGTGGTCCTACGAGCAGTACTTC.

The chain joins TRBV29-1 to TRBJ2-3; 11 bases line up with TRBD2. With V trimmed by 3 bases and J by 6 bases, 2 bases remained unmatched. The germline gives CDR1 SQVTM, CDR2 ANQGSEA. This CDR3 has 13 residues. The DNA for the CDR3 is TGCAGCGTTGAGGCTAGCGGGAGGGATACGCAGTATTTT. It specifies CSVEASGRDTQYF.

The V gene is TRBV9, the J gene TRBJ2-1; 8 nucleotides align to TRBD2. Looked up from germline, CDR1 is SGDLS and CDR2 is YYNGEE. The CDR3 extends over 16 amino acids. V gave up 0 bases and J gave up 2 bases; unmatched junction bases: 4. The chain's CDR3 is CASSVGSGIAYNEQFF. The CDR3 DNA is TGTGCCAGCAGCGTAGGTAGCGGGATAGCCTACAATGAGCAGTTCTTC.